This TCR beta chain was sequenced during a study of blood T cell repertoires in COVID-19 (TCRdb year 2020). Regarding the research as a whole: Samples covering the acute and convalescent phases of COVID-19 were provided by collaborators in the United States, Italy and Spain. The material from the prospective study consisted of cDNA or gDNA derived from T cells, B-cell-depleted T cells, or PBMCs. Subjects who had been exposed to COVID-19, were actively infected with it, or had recovered from it provided the deeply sampled blood TCRbeta repertoires that made up the dataset. The repertoires were released in a freely available public database intended as a resource for research on the immune response to SARS-CoV-2. The samples were drawn from two sources: the first 160 participants of the ongoing ImmuneRACE study, and 1,000 to 1,500 subjects contributed by 6 global collaborators. A de-identified subject ID, COVID-19 status, age in years and sex were almost always included in the sample metadata. HLA class I and class II types, where available, came from metadata supplied by the sample provider rather than from assay-based typing.

Trimming takes 4 bases from V and 2 bases from J, and the germline ends sit 12 bases apart. CDR1 and CDR2 are read off the germline V gene as SNHLY and FYNNEI. The CDR3 holds 15 amino acids from the cysteine to the phenylalanine. Only CDR3 DNA is held: 45 bases, read in frame from base 1. In regard to this clone: Its specific antigen is unknown. Per-base quality was not reported, and no clone a single base away is much larger than it.

The immunoSEQ Assay, a bias-controlled multiplex PCR, was used to amplify TCRbeta CDR3 regions from genomic DNA. The authors processed their data as follows. The number of nucleated cells in each sample was estimated by amplification of reference gene primers within the assay. To quantify the absolute abundance of each unique TCRbeta CDR3 rearrangement, sequence reads were collapsed and filtered. For each sample, productive Simpson clonality was calculated by taking the square root of Simpson's diversity index across productive rearrangements. TCRdb stores this immuneACCESS table with in-frame sequences only. Part of the clones is absent; in the studies checked, under half of the shortfall reflects unresolved V genes, and no reason is known for the rest. That table furnishes V, J and clone size, whereas the DNA furnished D and trimming. The sample yields 100,000 or so clones; around 84% were counted once. The ten largest clonotypes hold more than 1.5% of the sample.

Whole blood was collected in K2EDTA tubes by collaborating institutions according to the institutions' own protocols. For TCRbeta analysis, collaborator samples were shipped as frozen whole blood, as isolated PBMCs, or as DNA extracted from either sample type. On the study overall, not on this receptor specifically: The quantity of clinical and demographic metadata differed by source and by participant and was supplied without curation.

The V and J segments used are TRBV2 and TRBJ2-1, and the D gene may be TRBD2, 6 bases matching. Sample: peripheral blood. The sequence was obtained from a woman aged 65 to 85 with active or convalescent COVID-19. The nucleotide sequence is TGTGCCAGCAGTGGACTAGTTAGGACCTACAATGAGCAGTTCTTC. Protein translation: CASSGLVRTYNEQFF.